The 30 T cell receptor beta chains below all came from one sample that was sequenced in a study of blood T cell repertoires in COVID-19. The method was immunoSEQ multiplex PCR; TCRdb's version includes in-frame clones alone and lacks a portion of them. The sample lists tens of thousands of clones, roughly nine tenths occurring once. The sequenced material came from peripheral blood. These receptors were taken from a man between 65 and 79 years old with active or convalescent COVID-19.

The rearrangement uses TRBV4-3 and TRBJ1-3, with D tentatively TRBD1 (6 bases). Germline V gene data show CDR1 as LGHNA and CDR2 as YSLEER. The CDR3 runs to 18 residues. Trimming stripped 0 bases from V and 4 bases from J, with 19 bases between. The CDR3 nucleotides are TGCGCCAGCAGCCAAGATTTTGCTGGGGGCGGCAGGGGAAACACCATATATTTT. Translating gives CASSQDFAGGGRGNTIYF.

The chain uses TRBV2 and TRBJ2-4; no clear D gene. The CDR3 spans 15 residues. Trimming left V 6 bases short and J 8 bases short, with 20 bases between. Germline loops: CDR1 SNHLY, CDR2 FYNNEI. CDR3 nucleotide sequence: TGTGCCAGCAGGATATCCGGGTCCCCGGAAGACATTCAGTACTTC. Translated, it gives CASRISGSPEDIQYF.

The chain is built from TRBV3-1 (or the pseudogene TRBV3-2) and TRBJ1-2; D possibly corresponds to TRBD1 (5 bases). The germline V and J ends were trimmed by 5 bases and 5 bases, with 21 bases remaining between them. The V gene's germline CDR1 is LGHDT and CDR2 YNNKEL (reference sequence). The CDR3 covers 16 residues. DNA for the CDR3: TGTGCCAGCAGCGAGAAAAGGCAGGGTTTAAGTTATGGCTACACCTTC. This gives the protein CASSEKRQGLSYGYTF.

The chain recombines TRBV9 with TRBJ1-1; D might be TRBD1 (6 bases). Trimming left V 7 bases short and J 5 bases short, with 15 bases between. Germline V gene lookup returns CDR1 SGDLS and CDR2 YYNGEE. The CDR3 contains 13 residues. This chain's CDR3 is CASGGAGTTEAFF. The CDR3 DNA follows: TGTGCCAGCGGGGGGGCTGGGACGACTGAAGCTTTCTTT.

The chain carries TRBV5-1 and TRBJ2-3; D is unresolved. Germline CDR1 reads SGHRS; CDR2 reads YFSETQ. The germline V and J ends were trimmed by 10 bases and 0 bases, with 12 bases remaining between them. The CDR3 is 13 residues long. The CDR3 region has the DNA TGCGCCTCCAGGCCCACTAGCACAGATACGCAGTATTTT. Its protein is CASRPTSTDTQYF.

The CDR3 reads CASSQADGGGTIYF. The CDR3 DNA sequence: TGCGCCAGCAGCCAAGCCGACGGGGGAGGGACCATATATTTT. The chain carries TRBV4-1 and TRBJ1-3; the D gene is possibly TRBD1 (5 bases). CDR1 is MGHRA, CDR2 YSYEKL, per germline. The V gene lost 1 base and the J gene lost 10 bases, with 14 bases spanning the gap. This CDR3 has 14 residues.

This clone was observed a single time. V gene TRBV3-1 (or the pseudogene TRBV3-2) combines with J gene TRBJ2-7, with no clear D. The germline CDR1 and CDR2 sequences are LGHDT and YNNKEL (reference sequence). The V end lost 2 bases, the J end lost 7 bases, and 18 bases lay between the germline ends. The CDR3 contains 15 residues. CDR3: CASSQTRSGSWEQYF. Written as DNA, the CDR3 is TGTGCCAGCAGCCAAACCCGGTCCGGGTCGTGGGAGCAGTACTTC.

This clone occurred once. The chain joins TRBV27 to TRBJ2-4, with 8 positions matching TRBD1. Per germline, CDR1 MNHEY and CDR2 SMNVEV (reference sequence). The junction had 7 bases not matched to a gene; V was cut back by 6 bases and J by 0 bases. The CDR3 runs 16 residues. CDR3 sequence: CASRGGQVLAKNIQYF. CDR3 nucleotides: TGTGCCAGCAGGGGGGGACAGGTCCTAGCCAAAAACATTCAGTACTTC.

The chain is built from TRBV18 and TRBJ2-1; TRBD2 might be the D (5 bases). Germline V gene lookup returns CDR1 KGHSH and CDR2 LQKENI. The CDR3 runs 13 residues. V gave up 6 bases and J gave up 7 bases, with 13 bases separating them. The CDR3 DNA follows: TGTGCCAGCTCCGCAGAGAGGGTTAATGAGCAGTTCTTC. This codes for CASSAERVNEQFF.

This chain links TRBV19 with TRBJ1-4, with TRBD1 identical over 7 bases. The J segment lost 3 bases and the V segment lost 3 bases, leaving 4 bases of the junction unmatched. Germline-derived CDR1 and CDR2 are LNHDA and SQIVND (reference sequence). The length of the CDR3 is 15 residues. CDR3 region: CASSMPGQSNEKLFF. The CDR3 coding sequence is TGTGCCAGTAGTATGCCGGGACAGTCTAATGAAAAACTGTTTTTT.

This clone has a handful of counts. The chain is built from TRBV6-5 and TRBJ1-1, with D tentatively TRBD1 (5 bases). The CDR3 runs to 14 residues. Germline CDR1 MNHEY, CDR2 SVGAGI. The germline V and J ends were trimmed by 8 bases and 1 base, with 14 bases remaining between them. The CDR3 region is CASPGVARNTEAFF. DNA for the CDR3: TGTGCCAGCCCGGGGGTAGCCCGGAACACTGAAGCTTTCTTT.

The chain employs TRBV4-1 and TRBJ1-5; 7 bases are a match to TRBD1. The CDR3 runs 15 residues. Germline loops: CDR1 MGHRA, CDR2 YSYEKL. J was trimmed by 4 bases and V by 1 base; bases with no gene match: 4. The CDR3 bases are TGCGCCAGCAGCCAAGCGAGGGACAGAAATCAGCCCCAGCATTTT. Its protein product is CASSQARDRNQPQHF.

The V gene is TRBV6-5, the J gene TRBJ1-2; 9 bases match TRBD1. V lost 6 bases and J lost 8; bases outside the gene matches: 4. Germline CDR1 reads MNHEY; CDR2 reads SVGAGI. The CDR3 spans 12 residues. The CDR3 loop is CASRTGGGGYTF. In DNA form, the CDR3 reads TGTGCCAGCAGGACAGGGGGTGGGGGCTACACCTTC.

The chain employs TRBV18 and TRBJ1-1; tentatively, D is TRBD1 (5 bases). Between the trimmed V and J ends, which lost 4 bases and 7 bases, there was a span of 25 bases. The CDR3 is made up of 17 amino acids. Germline V gene data show CDR1 as KGHSH and CDR2 as LQKENI. In DNA form, the CDR3 reads TGTGCCAGCTCACAGGTGACAGCGGGGATCGGCCTCAATGAAGCTTTCTTT. It encodes CASSQVTAGIGLNEAFF.

V usage is TRBV7-2 and J usage is TRBJ1-3, with D hard to call. Deletions cut 2 bases from V and 0 bases from J, with 14 bases between. The CDR3 runs to 17 residues. Germline V gene data show CDR1 as SGHTA and CDR2 as FQGNSA. The CDR3 spells CASSLIAARLSGNTIYF. For the CDR3, the DNA is TGTGCCAGCAGCTTAATTGCCGCCAGGCTCTCTGGAAACACCATATATTTT.

The rearrangement joins TRBV15 to TRBJ2-5; TRBD1 matches at 8 bases. Germline V gene sequence: CDR1 LNHNV, CDR2 YYDKDF (reference sequence). CDR3 length equals 14 residues. V lost 1 base, J lost 2 bases, and 0 bases stayed unmatched. The CDR3 coding sequence is TGTGCCACCAGCAGAGGGACAGGGCAAGAGACCCAGTACTTC. It specifies CATSRGTGQETQYF.

V gene TRBV27 combines with J gene TRBJ2-1; 8 bases fit TRBD1. The CDR3 sequence is 17 residues long. The germline gives CDR1 MNHEY, CDR2 SMNVEV (reference sequence). After removal of 10 bases from V and 0 bases from J, the junction contained 14 bases not matched to a gene. The CDR3 sequence: CANPGQESRSSYNEQFF. The DNA of the CDR3 is TGTGCCAATCCGGGACAGGAATCCCGCAGCTCCTACAATGAGCAGTTCTTC.

CDR3 protein: CASSYTQGHGYTF. DNA for the CDR3: TGTGCCAGCAGTTACACACAGGGGCATGGCTACACCTTC. J is TRBJ1-2 and V is TRBV6-5; 7 bases agree with TRBD1. The CDR3 contains 13 residues. Germline V gene data show CDR1 as MNHEY and CDR2 as SVGAGI. Trimming removed 2 bases from V and 6 bases from J; junction bases left unmatched: 3.

This clone was counted once. This chain joins TRBV5-5 and TRBJ2-1, with TRBD1 as a possible D gene (5 bases). V lost 4 bases and J lost 5, with 10 bases in between. CDR1 SGHKS and CDR2 YYEKEE come from the germline V gene (reference sequence). The CDR3 consists of 13 residues. The CDR3 region is CASSTGQNNEQFF. As DNA, the CDR3 is TGTGCCAGCAGCACCGGACAAAACAATGAGCAGTTCTTC.

This clone was counted between two and nine times. This chain links TRBV11-2 with TRBJ1-2; unclear D gene. Germline CDR1 is SGHAT and CDR2 is FQNNGV. V was clipped by 0 bases and J by 7 bases, with 15 bases between them. The CDR3 is made up of 15 amino acids. CDR3 protein: CASSLEYSSFGGYTF. The CDR3 nucleotides are TGTGCCAGCAGCTTAGAGTACAGCTCGTTTGGTGGCTACACCTTC.

The chain couples TRBV29-1 to TRBJ1-2; D not certain. V lost 4 bases and J 4 bases, leaving 7 bases between the germline ends. Germline CDR1 SQVTM, CDR2 ANQGSEA. The CDR3 loop spans 11 amino acids. In DNA form, the CDR3 reads TGCAGCGTTGGCAGCGGCTATGGCTACACCTTC. The encoded protein is CSVGSGYGYTF. The full variable domain, rest sourced from reference TRBV29-1 and TRBJ1-2, is SAVISQKPSRDICQRGTSLTIQCQVDSQVTMMFWYRQQPGQSLTLIATANQGSEATYESGFVIDKFPISRPNLTFSTLTVSNMSPEDSSIYLCSVGSGYGYTFGSGTRLTVV.

The chain couples TRBV20-1 to TRBJ1-1; 7 bases match TRBD1. The CDR3 length is 11 residues. CDR1 and CDR2 (germline): DFQATT, SNEGSKA (reference sequence). Germline trimming cut 6 bases from V and 8 bases from J; bases unmatched to any gene: 6. DNA of the CDR3: TGCAGTGCAAAACAGGGGTTGGAAGCTTTCTTT. Its translation: CSAKQGLEAFF.

Written as DNA, the CDR3 is TGTGCCAGTAGGCCTGGACAGGGAGAATCCTACGAGCAGTACTTC. Translating it yields CASRPGQGESYEQYF. The gene calls are TRBV19 and TRBJ2-7, with 8 bases matching TRBD1. Looked up from germline, CDR1 is LNHDA and CDR2 is SQIVND (reference sequence). The CDR3 loop spans 15 amino acids. V shed 6 bases, J shed 1 base, and the junction held 8 bases outside the gene matches.

The chain combines TRBV13 with TRBJ1-6; 9 nucleotides agree with TRBD1. This CDR3 region has 14 residues. J was trimmed by 13 bases and V by 6 bases; bases with no gene match: 10. Per the germline V gene, CDR1 is PRHDT and CDR2 is FYEKMQ (reference sequence). The CDR3 loop is CASSKTGGIMPLHF. As DNA, the CDR3 is TGTGCCAGCAGTAAAACAGGGGGCATTATGCCCCTCCACTTT.

The V call is TRBV7-9, the J call TRBJ1-5; TRBD1 is a possible D gene (5 bases). With 6 bases removed from V and 5 bases from J, the gap between germline ends came to 11 bases. This CDR3 region has 13 residues. Germline lookup yields CDR1 SEHNR and CDR2 FQNEAQ (reference sequence). This CDR3 reads CASSREGHQPQHF. Written as DNA, the CDR3 is TGTGCCAGCAGTCGGGAGGGACATCAGCCCCAGCATTTT.

V gene TRBV7-2 combines with J gene TRBJ1-1; a possible D gene is TRBD1 (6 bases). This CDR3 comprises 14 residues. The V and J ends lost 2 bases and 11 bases respectively, with 18 bases between them. The germline CDR1 and CDR2 sequences are SGHTA and FQGNSA. The CDR3 is CASSLTRTVGGAFF. The DNA for the CDR3 is TGTGCCAGCAGCTTAACCCGGACAGTCGGTGGGGCTTTCTTT.

This clone has only a few counts. This chain connects TRBV11-2 to TRBJ2-5; 11 bases fit TRBD2. V was pared by 5 bases and J by 1 base, with 6 bases of the junction left unmatched. CDR3 size: 16 residues. Germline V lookup: CDR1 SGHAT, CDR2 FQNNGV. The DNA of the CDR3 is TGTGCCAGCAGCGCCGGGACTAGCGGAACCCAAGAGACCCAGTACTTC. As protein: CASSAGTSGTQETQYF. The full variable domain, rest sourced from reference TRBV11-2 and TRBJ2-5, is EAGVAQSPRYKIIEKRQSVAFWCNPISGHATLYWYQQILGQGPKLLIQFQNNGVVDDSQLPKDRFSAERLKGVDSTLKIQPAKLEDSAVYLCASSAGTSGTQETQYFGPGTRLLVL.

This chain uses TRBV5-1 with TRBJ1-1; 7 nucleotides match TRBD1. The V and J ends lost 1 base and 0 bases, in that order; junction bases with no gene match: 6. There are 16 residues in the CDR3. Germline CDR1 SGHRS, CDR2 YFSETQ. CDR3 amino acids: CASSLTGTAMNTEAFF. The CDR3 DNA follows: TGCGCCAGCAGCTTGACCGGGACAGCCATGAACACTGAAGCTTTCTTT.

This chain joins TRBV11-3 and TRBJ2-2; D gene uncertain. Germline CDR1 and CDR2: SGHNT and YENEEA. V lost 3 bases to trimming and J lost 1 base, with 3 bases between them. This CDR3 has 13 residues. CDR3 bases: TGTGCCAGCAGCTTCAGGAACACCGGGGAGCTGTTTTTT. It is translated as CASSFRNTGELFF.

The rearrangement links TRBV11-2 to TRBJ2-7, with TRBD2 matching 8 bases. The CDR3 sequence is 15 residues long. Germline V gene data show CDR1 as SGHAT and CDR2 as FQNNGV. The V segment lost 2 bases and the J segment 7 bases; nucleotides outside the gene matches: 10. CDR3 protein: CASSLSAGGSWEQYF. CDR3 nucleotides: TGTGCCAGCAGCTTATCTGCGGGGGGCAGTTGGGAGCAGTACTTC.